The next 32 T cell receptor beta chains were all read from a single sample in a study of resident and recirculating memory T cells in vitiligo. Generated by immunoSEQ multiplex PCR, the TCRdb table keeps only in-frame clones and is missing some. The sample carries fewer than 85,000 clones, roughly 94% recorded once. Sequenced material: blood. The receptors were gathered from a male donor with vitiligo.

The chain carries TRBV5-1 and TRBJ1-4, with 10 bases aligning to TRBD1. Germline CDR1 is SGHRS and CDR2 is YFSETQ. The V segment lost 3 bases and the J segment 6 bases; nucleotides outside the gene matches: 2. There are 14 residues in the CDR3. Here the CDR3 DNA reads TGCGCCAGCAGCTCCGGGACAGGGGATGAAAAACTGTTTTTT. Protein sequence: CASSSGTGDEKLFF.

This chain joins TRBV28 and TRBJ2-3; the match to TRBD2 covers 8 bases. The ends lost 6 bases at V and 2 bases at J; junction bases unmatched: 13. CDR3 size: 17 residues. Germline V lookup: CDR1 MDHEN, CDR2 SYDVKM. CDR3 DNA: TGTGCCAGCAGGCTACGAGCTAGCGGGCTCGTCACAGATACGCAGTATTTT. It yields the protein CASRLRASGLVTDTQYF.

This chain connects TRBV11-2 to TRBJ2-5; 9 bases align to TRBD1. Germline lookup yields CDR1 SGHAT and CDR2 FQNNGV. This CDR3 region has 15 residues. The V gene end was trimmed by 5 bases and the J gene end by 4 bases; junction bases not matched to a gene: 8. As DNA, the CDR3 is TGTGCCAGCAGCCTTACTCCGGACAGGGGAGAGACCCAGTACTTC. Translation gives CASSLTPDRGETQYF.

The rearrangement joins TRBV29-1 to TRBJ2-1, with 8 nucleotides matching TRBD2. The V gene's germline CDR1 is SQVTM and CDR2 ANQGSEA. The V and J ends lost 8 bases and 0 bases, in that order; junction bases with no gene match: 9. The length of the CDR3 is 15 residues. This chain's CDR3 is CSLYTSGSSYNEQFF. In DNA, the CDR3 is TGCAGCCTTTATACTAGCGGAAGCTCCTACAATGAGCAGTTCTTC.

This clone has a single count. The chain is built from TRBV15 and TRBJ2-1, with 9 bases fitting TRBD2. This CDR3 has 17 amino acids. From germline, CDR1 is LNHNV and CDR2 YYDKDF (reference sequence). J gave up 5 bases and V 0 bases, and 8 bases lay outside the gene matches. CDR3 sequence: CATSRDPTRLADNEQFF. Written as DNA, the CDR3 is TGTGCCACCAGCAGAGACCCGACTAGACTAGCGGACAATGAGCAGTTCTTC.

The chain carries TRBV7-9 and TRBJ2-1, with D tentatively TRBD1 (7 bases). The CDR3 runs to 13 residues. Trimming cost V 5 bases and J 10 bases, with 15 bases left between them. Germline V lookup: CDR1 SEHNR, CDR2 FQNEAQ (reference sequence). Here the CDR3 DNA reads TGTGCCAGCAGCCCAGGGGGGCCCCGGGAGCAGTTCTTC. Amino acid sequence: CASSPGGPREQFF.

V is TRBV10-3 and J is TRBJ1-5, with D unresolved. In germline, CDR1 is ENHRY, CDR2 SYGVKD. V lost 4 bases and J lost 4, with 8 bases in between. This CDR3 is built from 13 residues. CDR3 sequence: CAISGQVNQPQHF. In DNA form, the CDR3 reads TGTGCCATCAGTGGGCAGGTGAATCAGCCCCAGCATTTT.

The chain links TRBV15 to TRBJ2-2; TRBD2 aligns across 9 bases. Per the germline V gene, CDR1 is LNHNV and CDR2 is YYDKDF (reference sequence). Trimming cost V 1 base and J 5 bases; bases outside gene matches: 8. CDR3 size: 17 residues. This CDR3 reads CATSRGLAGVETGELFF. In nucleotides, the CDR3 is TGTGCCACCAGCAGAGGATTAGCGGGAGTTGAAACCGGGGAGCTGTTTTTT.

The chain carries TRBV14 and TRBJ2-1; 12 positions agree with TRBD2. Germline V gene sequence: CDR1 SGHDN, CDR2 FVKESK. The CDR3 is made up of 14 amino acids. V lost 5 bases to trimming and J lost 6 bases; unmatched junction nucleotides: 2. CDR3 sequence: CASSGTSGLNEQFF. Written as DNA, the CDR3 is TGTGCCAGCAGCGGGACTAGCGGGCTCAATGAGCAGTTCTTC.

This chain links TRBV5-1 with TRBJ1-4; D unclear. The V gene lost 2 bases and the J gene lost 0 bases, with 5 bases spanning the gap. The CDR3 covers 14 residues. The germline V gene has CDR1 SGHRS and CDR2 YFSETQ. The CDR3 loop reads CASSFSATNEKLFF. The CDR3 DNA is TGCGCCAGCAGCTTTAGTGCAACTAATGAAAAACTGTTTTTT.

The CDR3 coding sequence is TGTGCCACCAGTTACAGAATCTACAATGAGCAGTTCTTC. This translates into CATSYRIYNEQFF. The chain recombines TRBV15 with TRBJ2-1; D gene uncertain. Trimming pared 6 bases from V and 3 bases from J, leaving 9 bases between. CDR3 size: 13 residues. Germline V gene sequence: CDR1 LNHNV, CDR2 YYDKDF (reference sequence).

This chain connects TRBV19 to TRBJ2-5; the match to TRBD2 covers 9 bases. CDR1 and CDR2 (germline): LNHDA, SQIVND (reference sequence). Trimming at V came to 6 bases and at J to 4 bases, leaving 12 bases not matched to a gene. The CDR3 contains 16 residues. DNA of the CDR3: TGTGCCAGTAGATGGGTCGCGGGAGGGCCTGCAGAGACCCAGTACTTC. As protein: CASRWVAGGPAETQYF.

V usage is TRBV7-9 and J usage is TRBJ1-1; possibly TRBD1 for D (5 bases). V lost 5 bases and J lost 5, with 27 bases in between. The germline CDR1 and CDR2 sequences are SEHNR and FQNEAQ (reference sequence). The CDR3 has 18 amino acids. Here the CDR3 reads CASSRGFVGVRVRTEAFF. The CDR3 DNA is TGTGCCAGCAGCCGTGGGTTCGTTGGTGTCAGGGTAAGAACTGAAGCTTTCTTT.

The CDR3 spells CASSLFLGQGFEQYF. CDR3 DNA sequence: TGTGCCAGCAGCTTATTCTTGGGACAGGGGTTCGAGCAGTACTTC. This rearrangement joins TRBV7-3 to TRBJ2-7; 10 positions match TRBD1. Germline V gives CDR1 SGHTA, CDR2 FQGTGA. This CDR3 is 15 amino acids long. J gave up 6 bases and V 2 bases, and 7 bases lay outside the gene matches.

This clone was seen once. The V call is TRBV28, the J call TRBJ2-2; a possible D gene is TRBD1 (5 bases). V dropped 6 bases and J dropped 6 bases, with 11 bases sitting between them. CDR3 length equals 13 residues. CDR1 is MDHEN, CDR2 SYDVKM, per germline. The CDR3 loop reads CASRIGVPGELFF. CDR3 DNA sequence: TGTGCCAGCAGGATAGGGGTTCCCGGGGAGCTGTTTTTT.

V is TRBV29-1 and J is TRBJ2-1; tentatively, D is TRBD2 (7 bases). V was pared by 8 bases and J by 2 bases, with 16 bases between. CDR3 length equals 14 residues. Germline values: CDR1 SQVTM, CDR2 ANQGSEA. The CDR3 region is CSSQAGATYNEQFF. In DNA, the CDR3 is TGCAGCTCCCAGGCGGGGGCCACCTACAATGAGCAGTTCTTC.

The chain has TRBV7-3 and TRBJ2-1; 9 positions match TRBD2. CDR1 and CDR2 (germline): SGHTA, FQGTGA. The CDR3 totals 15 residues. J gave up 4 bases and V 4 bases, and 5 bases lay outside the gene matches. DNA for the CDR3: TGTGCCAGCAGCTCAGTAGCGGGAGCATACAATGAGCAGTTCTTC. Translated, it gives CASSSVAGAYNEQFF.

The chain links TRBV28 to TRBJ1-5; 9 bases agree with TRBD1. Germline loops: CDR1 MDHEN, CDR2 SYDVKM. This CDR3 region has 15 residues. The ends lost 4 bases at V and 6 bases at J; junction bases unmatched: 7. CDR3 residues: CASSYGQGLGQPQHF. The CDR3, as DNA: TGTGCCAGCAGTTACGGACAGGGGCTCGGTCAGCCCCAGCATTTT.

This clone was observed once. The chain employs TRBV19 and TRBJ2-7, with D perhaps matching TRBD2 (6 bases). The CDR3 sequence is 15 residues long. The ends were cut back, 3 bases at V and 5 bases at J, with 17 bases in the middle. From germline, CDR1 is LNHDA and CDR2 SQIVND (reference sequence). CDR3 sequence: CASSIFGDRGDEQYF. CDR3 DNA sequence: TGTGCCAGTAGTATTTTTGGGGACCGCGGGGACGAGCAGTACTTC.

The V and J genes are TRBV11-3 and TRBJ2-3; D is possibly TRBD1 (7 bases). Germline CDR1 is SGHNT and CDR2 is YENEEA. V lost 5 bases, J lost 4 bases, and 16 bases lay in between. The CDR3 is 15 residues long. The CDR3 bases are TGTGCCAGCAGCATCCGGACAGGAGGGTCAGATACGCAGTATTTT. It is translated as CASSIRTGGSDTQYF.

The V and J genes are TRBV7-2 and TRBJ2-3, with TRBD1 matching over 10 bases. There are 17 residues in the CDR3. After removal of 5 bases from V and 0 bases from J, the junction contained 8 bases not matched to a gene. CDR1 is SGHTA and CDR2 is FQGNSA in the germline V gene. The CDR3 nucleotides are TGTGCCAGCAGCCAATGGACAGGGGGTGGTAGCACAGATACGCAGTATTTT. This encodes CASSQWTGGGSTDTQYF.

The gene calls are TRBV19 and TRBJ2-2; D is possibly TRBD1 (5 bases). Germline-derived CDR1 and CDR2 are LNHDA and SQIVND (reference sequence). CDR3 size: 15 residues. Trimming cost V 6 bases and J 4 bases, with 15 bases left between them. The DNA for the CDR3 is TGTGCCAGTAGCATGGGGCTTCCGGGCACCGGGGAGCTGTTTTTT. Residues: CASSMGLPGTGELFF.

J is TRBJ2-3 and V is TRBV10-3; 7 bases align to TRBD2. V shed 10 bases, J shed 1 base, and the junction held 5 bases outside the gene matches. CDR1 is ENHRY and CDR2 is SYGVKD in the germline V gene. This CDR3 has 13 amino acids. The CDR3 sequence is CATRAGGTDTQYF. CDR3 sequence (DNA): TGTGCCACCCGGGCGGGAGGCACAGATACGCAGTATTTT.

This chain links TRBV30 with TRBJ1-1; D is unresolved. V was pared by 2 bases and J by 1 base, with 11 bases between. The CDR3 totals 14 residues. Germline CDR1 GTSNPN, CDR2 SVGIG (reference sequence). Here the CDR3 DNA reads TGTGCCTGGAGTATCGGTGTTACGAACACTGAAGCTTTCTTT. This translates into CAWSIGVTNTEAFF.

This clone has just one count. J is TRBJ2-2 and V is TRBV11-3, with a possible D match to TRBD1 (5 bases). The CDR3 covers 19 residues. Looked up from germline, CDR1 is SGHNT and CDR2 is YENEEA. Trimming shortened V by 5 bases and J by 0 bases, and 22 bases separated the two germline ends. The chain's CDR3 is CASSPGFGYLGPNTGELFF. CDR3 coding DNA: TGTGCCAGCAGCCCAGGGTTTGGTTATTTAGGGCCGAACACCGGGGAGCTGTTTTTT.

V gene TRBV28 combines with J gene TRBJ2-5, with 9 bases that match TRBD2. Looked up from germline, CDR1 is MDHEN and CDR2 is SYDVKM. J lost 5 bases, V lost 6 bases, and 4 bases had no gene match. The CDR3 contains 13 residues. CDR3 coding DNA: TGTGCCAGCAGGACTAGCGGACAGGAGACCCAGTACTTC. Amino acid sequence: CASRTSGQETQYF.

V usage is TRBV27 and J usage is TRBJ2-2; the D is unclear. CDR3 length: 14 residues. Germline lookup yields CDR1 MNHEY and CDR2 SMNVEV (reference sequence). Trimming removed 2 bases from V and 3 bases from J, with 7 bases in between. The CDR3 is CASSLSAYTGELFF. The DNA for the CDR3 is TGTGCCAGCAGTTTAAGCGCCTACACCGGGGAGCTGTTTTTT.

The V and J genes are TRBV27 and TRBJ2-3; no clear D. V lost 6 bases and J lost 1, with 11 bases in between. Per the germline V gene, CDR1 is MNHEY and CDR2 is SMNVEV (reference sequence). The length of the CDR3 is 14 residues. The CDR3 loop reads CASSQRSRTDTQYF. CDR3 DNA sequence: TGTGCCAGCAGCCAAAGGAGCCGCACAGATACGCAGTATTTT.

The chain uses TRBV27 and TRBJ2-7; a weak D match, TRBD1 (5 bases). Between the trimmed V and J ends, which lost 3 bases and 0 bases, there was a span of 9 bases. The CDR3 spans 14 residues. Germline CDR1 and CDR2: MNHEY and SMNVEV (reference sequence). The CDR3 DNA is TGTGCCAGCAGTTTGGGGCAGGGCTCCTACGAGCAGTACTTC. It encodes CASSLGQGSYEQYF.

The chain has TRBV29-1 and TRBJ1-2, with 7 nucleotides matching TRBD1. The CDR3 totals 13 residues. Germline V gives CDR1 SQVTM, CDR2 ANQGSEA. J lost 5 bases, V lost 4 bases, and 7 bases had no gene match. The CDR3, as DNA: TGCAGCGTTGTAGGGACAGAGAATTATGGCTACACCTTC. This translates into CSVVGTENYGYTF.

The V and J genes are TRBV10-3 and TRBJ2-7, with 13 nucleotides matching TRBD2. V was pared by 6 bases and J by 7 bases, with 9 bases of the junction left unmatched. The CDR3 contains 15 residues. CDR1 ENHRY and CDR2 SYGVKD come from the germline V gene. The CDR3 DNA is TGTGCCATCAGGGAGGGGACTAGCGGGACTCGGGAGCAGTACTTC. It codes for CAIREGTSGTREQYF.

The CDR3 DNA reads as TGTGCCAGCAGCCCCCAGGCGGGGATCGAGACCCAGTACTTC. Protein product: CASSPQAGIETQYF. V and J are TRBV7-2 and TRBJ2-5; TRBD2 is a possible D gene (6 bases). The CDR3 covers 14 residues. Germline assignment: CDR1 SGHTA and CDR2 FQGNSA. V lost 5 bases to trimming and J lost 5 bases, with 15 bases between them.